The 27 T cell receptor beta chains reported below all come from one sample, sequenced in a study of blood T cells in healthy people across ages. A second PCR, run for roughly 6 to 11 cycles, used a sample-barcoded 5' primer plus a J-beta primer mix. TCRdb used MiXCR to reprocess the 5' RACE reads, holding one entry per CDR3 protein. The repertoire has some 1.5 million distinct CDR3 sequences, about 28% of them found once; the top ten carry 7.7%. Specimen: blood. Receptor source: a woman in her 30s in good health.

There are a few counts of this clonotype. The chain is built from TRBV6-5 and TRBJ2-1, with D maybe TRBD1 (7 bases). There are 14 residues in the CDR3. The ends were cut back, 6 bases at V and 7 bases at J, with 16 bases in the middle. CDR1 is MNHEY, CDR2 SVGAGI, per germline. CDR3 loop: CASRQPAGGNEQFF. The DNA of the CDR3 is TGTGCCAGCAGACAACCCGCAGGGGGGAATGAGCAGTTCTTC.

This clonotype was seen only once. The gene calls are TRBV7-4 and TRBJ1-1, with TRBD1 matching over 7 bases. The CDR3 is 15 residues long. The germline V gene has CDR1 SGHVT and CDR2 SQSDAQ. V was pared by 0 bases and J by 5 bases, with 6 bases of the junction left unmatched. The CDR3 nucleotides read TGTGCCAGCAGCTTAGCGCCCGACAGGGATACTGAAGCTTTCTTT. Its protein product is CASSLAPDRDTEAFF.

This clonotype came up a few times. The gene calls are TRBV12-3 or TRBV12-4 and TRBJ1-1; 9 nucleotides align to TRBD1. There are 14 residues in the CDR3. Losses at the gene ends were 6 bases for V and 1 base for J; bases not matched to a gene: 3. In DNA, the CDR3 is TGTGCCAGCAGGTCGACAGGGGGGAACACTGAAGCTTTCTTT. Translation gives CASRSTGGNTEAFF.

This clonotype occurred a few times. The gene calls are TRBV5-1 and TRBJ2-3; the match to TRBD2 covers 8 bases. Germline trimming cut 4 bases from V and 4 bases from J; bases unmatched to any gene: 11. The CDR3 totals 16 residues. Germline values: CDR1 SGHRS, CDR2 YFSETQ. The CDR3 DNA sequence: TGCGCCAGCAGCGCGCGGACGGGAGGGAGGCCAGATACGCAGTATTTT. Its translation is CASSARTGGRPDTQYF.

The chain uses TRBV27 and TRBJ2-7; TRBD1 is a possible D gene (6 bases). The CDR3 spans 13 residues. With 4 bases removed from V and 3 bases from J, the gap between germline ends came to 10 bases. CDR1 and CDR2 from the germline V gene are MNHEY and SMNVEV (reference sequence). As DNA, the CDR3 is TGTGCCAGCAGTTCGGGACACTACTACGAGCAGTACTTC. Translating it yields CASSSGHYYEQYF.

This clonotype was counted ten times or more. The chain employs TRBV24-1 and TRBJ2-1; TRBD2 agrees at 10 bases. In germline, CDR1 is KGHDR, CDR2 SFDVKD. J was trimmed by 1 base and V by 3 bases; bases with no gene match: 11. The CDR3 covers 19 residues. CDR3 nucleotides: TGTGCCACCAGTGATAAGCGGGAGGGCCGTATGGGGTCCTACAATGAGCAGTTCTTC. Its translation is CATSDKREGRMGSYNEQFF.

This clonotype has at least ten counts. The V gene is TRBV6-5, the J gene TRBJ2-7; 7 bases are a match to TRBD1. J lost 2 bases, V lost 2 bases, and 6 bases had no gene match. The germline V gene encodes CDR1 MNHEY and CDR2 SVGAGI. The CDR3 is made up of 15 amino acids. The CDR3 DNA reads TGTGCCAGCAGTTACGGTAGGGGGCCCACCTACGAGCAGTACTTC. Protein product: CASSYGRGPTYEQYF.

This clonotype came up many times. The V gene is TRBV29-1, the J gene TRBJ2-1; a weak D match, TRBD1 (6 bases). With 4 bases removed from V and 7 bases from J, the gap between germline ends came to 17 bases. The CDR3 runs 14 residues. CDR1 SQVTM and CDR2 ANQGSEA come from the germline V gene. The CDR3, as DNA: TGCAGCGTTGCGCGGACAGTGTTTGGTAATGAGCAGTTCTTC. It codes for CSVARTVFGNEQFF.

This clonotype was seen at least ten times. The junction departs from the called germline gene at one end, perhaps through a read error. The rearrangement joins TRBV5-1 to TRBJ2-1, with D possibly matching TRBD2 (5 bases). Germline V lookup: CDR1 SGHRS, CDR2 YFSETQ. The CDR3 loop spans 15 amino acids. In DNA, the CDR3 is TGTGCCAGCAGCCCTGGAGGCTTCTCCTACAATGAGCAGTTCTTC. Protein sequence: CASSPGGFSYNEQFF.

Concerning this clonotype: This clone may be a read error of a much larger clone one base away. This rearrangement joins TRBV5-1 to TRBJ2-6; tentatively, D is TRBD1 or TRBD2 (5 bases each). There are 16 residues in the CDR3. Germline CDR1 reads SGHRS; CDR2 reads YFSETQ. As DNA, the CDR3 is TGCGCCAGCAGCCGACGCGAGGGGAGTGGGGCCAACGTCCGGACTTTC. Translation gives CASSRREGSGANVRTF.

The table lists this clonotype with many counts. V usage is TRBV5-1 and J usage is TRBJ2-1; D may be TRBD1 (5 bases). Per the germline V gene, CDR1 is SGHRS and CDR2 is YFSETQ. The V end was cut by 5 bases, the J end by 3 bases, with 18 bases between. The CDR3 loop spans 16 amino acids. CDR3 sequence (DNA): TGCGCCAGCAGGGCAGAGGTGGGGCGGAACTACAATGAGCAGTTCTTC. Protein: CASRAEVGRNYNEQFF.

The chain couples TRBV12-3 or TRBV12-4 to TRBJ1-5; 7 bases agree with TRBD1. CDR3 length: 15 residues. Trimming took 4 bases from V and 7 from J; bases not matched to a gene: 10. CDR3 protein: CASSYRTGVGQPQHF. CDR3 in DNA: TGTGCCAGCAGTTATCGTACAGGGGTTGGGCAGCCCCAGCATTTT.

This clonotype has just a few counts. The chain carries TRBV9 and TRBJ2-1; TRBD2 aligns across 11 bases. Germline V gene data show CDR1 as SGDLS and CDR2 as YYNGEE. After removal of 4 bases from V and 4 bases from J, the junction contained 10 bases not matched to a gene. This CDR3 comprises 17 residues. CDR3 sequence reads: CASSLVPLAGVYNEQFF. The CDR3, as DNA: TGTGCCAGCAGCCTCGTCCCACTAGCGGGGGTTTACAATGAGCAGTTCTTC.

The chain links TRBV4-2 to TRBJ2-1; the D gene is possibly TRBD2 (5 bases). The CDR3 sequence is 14 residues long. Trimming took 0 bases from V and 10 from J, leaving 13 bases between them. Germline V CDR1 and CDR2: LGHNA, YNFKEQ. CDR3: CASSQDPGREEQFF. In DNA, the CDR3 is TGTGCCAGCAGCCAAGACCCCGGACGGGAAGAGCAGTTCTTC.

CDR3 amino acids: CASSFNGARYPQETQYF. CDR3 bases: TGTGCCAGCAGTTTTAACGGCGCGCGCTATCCACAAGAGACCCAGTACTTC. The V call is TRBV12-3 or TRBV12-4, the J call TRBJ2-5; D gene unclear. The CDR3 covers 17 residues. The V end lost 3 bases, the J end lost 2 bases, and 19 bases lay between the germline ends.

V and J are TRBV5-1 and TRBJ2-5; TRBD2 is a possible D gene (5 bases). CDR3 length equals 15 residues. V gave up 4 bases and J gave up 5 bases, with 18 bases separating them. CDR1 is SGHRS and CDR2 is YFSETQ in the germline V gene. CDR3 region: CASSGYSGSDETQYF. The CDR3, as DNA: TGCGCCAGCAGCGGGTACTCCGGTAGCGACGAGACCCAGTACTTC.

This clonotype has a handful of counts. The chain uses TRBV2 and TRBJ2-6; no clear D. Germline values: CDR1 SNHLY, CDR2 FYNNEI. The length of the CDR3 is 15 residues. Trimming took 6 bases from V and 2 from J, leaving 11 bases between them. The CDR3 DNA follows: TGTGCCAGCAGCCCCACCAATGCTGGGGCCAACGTCCTGACTTTC. This encodes CASSPTNAGANVLTF.

This clonotype was detected a few times. The CDR3 is CASSLVGGGKDYEQYF. The CDR3 nucleotides read TGTGCCAGCAGTTTAGTTGGTGGGGGAAAGGACTACGAGCAGTACTTC. This sequence joins TRBV12-3 or TRBV12-4 and TRBJ2-7; either TRBD1 or TRBD2 may fit D (5 bases each). This CDR3 has 16 residues. V was shortened by 1 base and J by 3 bases, with 16 bases between the two germline ends.

This sequence joins TRBV6-6 and TRBJ1-5; tentative D call: TRBD1 (6 bases). Germline V lookup: CDR1 MNHNY, CDR2 SVGAGI (reference sequence). The CDR3 is made up of 17 amino acids. The V end lost 5 bases, the J end lost 0 bases, and 17 bases lay between the germline ends. CDR3 sequence: CASSHPLGGGSNQPQHF. In DNA, the CDR3 is TGTGCCAGCAGTCATCCACTAGGGGGAGGTAGCAATCAGCCCCAGCATTTT.

The rearrangement joins TRBV9 to TRBJ2-3, with 8 bases matching TRBD1. The trim removed 4 bases at V and 5 bases at J, leaving 9 bases unmatched. In germline, CDR1 is SGDLS, CDR2 YYNGEE. The CDR3 covers 15 residues. CDR3 in DNA: TGTGCCAGCAGCCCTTGGACAGGGTCGGGAGATACGCAGTATTTT. Translating gives CASSPWTGSGDTQYF.

This chain's CDR3 is CASSEMSPNYGYTF. In DNA form, the CDR3 reads TGTGCCAGCAGTGAAATGAGCCCTAACTATGGCTACACCTTC. The chain couples TRBV6-1 to TRBJ1-2; D unresolved. Trimming removed 2 bases from V and 0 bases from J, with 7 bases in between. This CDR3 has 14 residues. Germline CDR1 MNHNS, CDR2 SASEGT.

For this clonotype: A clone one base away is much larger, so this may be a read error. This rearrangement joins TRBV29-1 to TRBJ2-7, with no clear D. The CDR3 contains 16 residues. Germline V lookup: CDR1 SQVTM, CDR2 ANQGSEA. The CDR3, as DNA: TGCTGCGTTGCCGTTACTCGGCCAGATGGGGCCTACGAGCAGTACTTC. It encodes CCVAVTRPDGAYEQYF.

The chain uses TRBV5-1 and TRBJ2-2; D perhaps matches TRBD2 (6 bases). V was trimmed by 1 base and J by 7 bases, leaving 8 bases between them. The CDR3 runs 13 residues. Germline assignment: CDR1 SGHRS and CDR2 YFSETQ. CDR3 residues: CASSLTEGGELFF. CDR3 sequence (DNA): TGCGCCAGCAGCTTGACGGAGGGCGGGGAGCTGTTTTTT. Variable domain in full (rest from reference TRBV5-1 and TRBJ2-2): KAGVTQTPRYLIKTRGQQVTLSCSPISGHRSVSWYQQTPGQGLQFLFEYFSETQRNKGNFPGRFSGRQFSNSRSEMNVSTLELGDSALYLCASSLTEGGELFFGEGSRLTVL.

This clonotype was picked up many times. V is TRBV29-1 and J is TRBJ1-5; 10 nucleotides line up with TRBD1. Unmatched junction bases numbered 3, after V lost 4 bases and J lost 3 bases. Germline lookup yields CDR1 SQVTM and CDR2 ANQGSEA. The CDR3 sequence is 14 residues long. The CDR3 coding sequence is TGCAGCGTTGGAGGGACAGGGGTCAATCAGCCCCAGCATTTT. This codes for CSVGGTGVNQPQHF.

This chain joins TRBV10-2 and TRBJ2-3, with 8 bases aligning to TRBD2. Germline CDR1 WSHSY, CDR2 SAAADI. Losses at the gene ends were 2 bases for V and 4 bases for J; bases not matched to a gene: 5. This CDR3 has 15 residues. Here the CDR3 DNA reads TGCGCCAGCAGTGAGGCGGGGGGCCGCGCAGATACGCAGTATTTT. Translated, it gives CASSEAGGRADTQYF.

A note on this clonotype: The junction departs from germline at one end; a sequencing error may be responsible. The chain joins TRBV7-2 to TRBJ2-1; TRBD2 matches 8 bases. The CDR3 is 16 amino acids. Germline loops: CDR1 SGHTA, CDR2 FQGNSA. DNA for the CDR3: TGTGCCAGCAGCCCCAGACTAGCGAGCTCCTACAATGGGCAGTTCTTC. This sequence encodes CASSPRLASSYNGQFF.

The chain uses TRBV10-1 and TRBJ1-3; D remains unclear. This CDR3 spans 14 amino acids. CDR1 is WNHNN, CDR2 SYGVQD, per germline (reference sequence). V shed 3 bases and J shed 1 base, with 7 bases lying between them. This CDR3 is CASSDEGSGNTIYF. The CDR3 bases are TGCGCCAGCAGTGATGAGGGATCTGGAAACACCATATATTTT.